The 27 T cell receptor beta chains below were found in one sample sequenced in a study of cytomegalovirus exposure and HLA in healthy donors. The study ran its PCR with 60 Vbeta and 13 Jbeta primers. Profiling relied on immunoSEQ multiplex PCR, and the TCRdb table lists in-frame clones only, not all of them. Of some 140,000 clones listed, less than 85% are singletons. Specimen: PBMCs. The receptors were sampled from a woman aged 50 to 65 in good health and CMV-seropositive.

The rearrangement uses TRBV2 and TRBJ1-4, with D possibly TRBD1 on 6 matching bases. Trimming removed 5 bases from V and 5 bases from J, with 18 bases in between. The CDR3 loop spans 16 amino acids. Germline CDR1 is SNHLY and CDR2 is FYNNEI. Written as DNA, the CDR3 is TGTGCCAGCAGTCGCCCCAGGGGACGGACGAATGAAAAACTGTTTTTT. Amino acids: CASSRPRGRTNEKLFF. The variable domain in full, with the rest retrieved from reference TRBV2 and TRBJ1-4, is EPEVTQTPSHQVTQMGQEVILRCVPISNHLYFYWYRQILGQKVEFLVSFYNNEISEKSEIFDDQFSVERPDGSNFTLKIRSTKLEDSAMYFCASSRPRGRTNEKLFFGSGTQLSVL.

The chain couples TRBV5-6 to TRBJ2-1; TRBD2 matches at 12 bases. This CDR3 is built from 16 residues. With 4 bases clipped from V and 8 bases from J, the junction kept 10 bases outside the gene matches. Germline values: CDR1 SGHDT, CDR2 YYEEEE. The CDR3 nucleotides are TGTGCCAGCAGCCGAACGCAGACTAGCGGGGGACATGAGCAGTTCTTC. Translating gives CASSRTQTSGGHEQFF.

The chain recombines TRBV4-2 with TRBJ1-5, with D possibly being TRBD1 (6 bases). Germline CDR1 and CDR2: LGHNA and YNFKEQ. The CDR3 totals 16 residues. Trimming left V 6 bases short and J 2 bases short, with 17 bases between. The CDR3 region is CASSPTHRVGNQPQHF. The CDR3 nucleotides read TGTGCCAGCAGTCCAACACACAGGGTAGGCAATCAGCCCCAGCATTTT.

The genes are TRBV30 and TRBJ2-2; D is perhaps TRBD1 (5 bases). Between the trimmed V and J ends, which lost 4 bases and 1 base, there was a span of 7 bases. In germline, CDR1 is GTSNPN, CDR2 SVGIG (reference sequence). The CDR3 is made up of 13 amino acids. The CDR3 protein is CAWNRQNTGELFF. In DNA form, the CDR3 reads TGTGCCTGGAACAGGCAGAACACCGGGGAGCTGTTTTTT.

CDR3 DNA: TGTGCCAGCAGCCTTATGTATGATCAGCCCCAGCATTTT. Its protein product is CASSLMYDQPQHF. The chain recombines TRBV7-2 with TRBJ1-5; the D is unclear. Germline lookup yields CDR1 SGHTA and CDR2 FQGNSA. The V end was cut by 5 bases, the J end by 5 bases, with 10 bases between. This CDR3 region has 13 residues.

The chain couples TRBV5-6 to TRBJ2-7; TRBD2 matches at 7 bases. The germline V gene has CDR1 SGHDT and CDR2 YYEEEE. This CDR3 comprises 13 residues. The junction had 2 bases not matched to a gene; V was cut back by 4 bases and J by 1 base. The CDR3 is CASSPGGSYEQYF. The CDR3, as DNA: TGTGCCAGCAGCCCGGGGGGATCCTACGAGCAGTACTTC.

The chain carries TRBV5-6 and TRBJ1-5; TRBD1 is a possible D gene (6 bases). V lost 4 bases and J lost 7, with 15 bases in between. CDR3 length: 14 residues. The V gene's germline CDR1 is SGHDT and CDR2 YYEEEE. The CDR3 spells CASSEGGFWQPQHF. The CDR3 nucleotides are TGTGCCAGCAGCGAGGGGGGGTTTTGGCAGCCCCAGCATTTT.

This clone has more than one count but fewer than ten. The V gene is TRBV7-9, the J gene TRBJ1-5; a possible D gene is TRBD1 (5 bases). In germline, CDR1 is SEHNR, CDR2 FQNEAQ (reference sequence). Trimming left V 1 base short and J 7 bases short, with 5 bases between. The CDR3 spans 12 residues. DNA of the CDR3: TGTGCCAGCAGCTTAGGGGGCCAGCCCCAGCATTTT. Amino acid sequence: CASSLGGQPQHF.

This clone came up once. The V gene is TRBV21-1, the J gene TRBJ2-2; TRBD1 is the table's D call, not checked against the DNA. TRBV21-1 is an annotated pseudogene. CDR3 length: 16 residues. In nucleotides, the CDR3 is TGTGCCAGCAGCAAAGAGGGGGATAACAACACCGGGGAGCTGTTTTTT. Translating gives CASSKEGDNNTGELFF.

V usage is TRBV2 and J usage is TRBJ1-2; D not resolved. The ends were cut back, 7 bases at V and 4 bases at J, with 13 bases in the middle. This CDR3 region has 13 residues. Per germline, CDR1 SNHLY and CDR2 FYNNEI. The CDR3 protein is CASTGSRSYGYTF. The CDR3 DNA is TGTGCCAGCACTGGGAGTCGGTCCTATGGCTACACCTTC.

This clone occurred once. CDR3 loop: CATSKRGGSYNEQFF. The CDR3 coding sequence is TGTGCCACCAGCAAGCGGGGGGGGTCCTACAATGAGCAGTTCTTC. The chain employs TRBV15 and TRBJ2-1, with 10 bases aligning to TRBD2. Trimming cost V 4 bases and J 1 base; bases outside gene matches: 1. This CDR3 has 15 residues. Germline V gene lookup returns CDR1 LNHNV and CDR2 YYDKDF (reference sequence).

Written as DNA, the CDR3 is TGTGCCAGCTGTGGCGACAGGGGGGCGATCAGGATAAACACTGAAGCTTTCTTT. Translating gives CASCGDRGAIRINTEAFF. The genes are TRBV21-1 and TRBJ1-1; TRBD1, the table's D call, lacks a check against the DNA. TRBV21-1 is a known pseudogene. CDR3 length: 18 residues.

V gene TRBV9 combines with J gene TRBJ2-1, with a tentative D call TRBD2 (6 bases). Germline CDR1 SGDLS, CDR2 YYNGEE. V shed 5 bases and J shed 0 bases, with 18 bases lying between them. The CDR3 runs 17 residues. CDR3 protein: CASSTYGGRSSYNEQFF. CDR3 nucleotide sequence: TGTGCCAGCAGTACTTATGGGGGGAGAAGCTCCTACAATGAGCAGTTCTTC.

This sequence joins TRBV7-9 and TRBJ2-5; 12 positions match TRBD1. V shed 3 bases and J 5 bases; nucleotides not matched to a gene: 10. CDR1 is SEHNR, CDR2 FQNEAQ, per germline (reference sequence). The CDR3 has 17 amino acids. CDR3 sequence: CASSFPIGTGGRETQYF. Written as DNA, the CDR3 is TGTGCCAGCAGCTTCCCCATCGGGACAGGGGGCCGGGAGACCCAGTACTTC.

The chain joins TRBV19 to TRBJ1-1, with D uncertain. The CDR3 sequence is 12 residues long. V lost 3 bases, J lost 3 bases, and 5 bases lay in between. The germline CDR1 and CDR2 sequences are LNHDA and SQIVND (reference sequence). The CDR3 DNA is TGTGCCAGTAGTATCCGGGACACTGAAGCTTTCTTT. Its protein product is CASSIRDTEAFF.

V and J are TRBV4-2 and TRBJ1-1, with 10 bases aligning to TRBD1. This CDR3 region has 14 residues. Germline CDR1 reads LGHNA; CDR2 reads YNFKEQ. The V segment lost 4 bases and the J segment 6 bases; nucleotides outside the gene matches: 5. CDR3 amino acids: CASSPVDRGSEAFF. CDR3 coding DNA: TGTGCCAGCAGCCCAGTGGACAGGGGGTCTGAAGCTTTCTTT.

The CDR3 DNA reads as TGTGCCAGCAGCACGGGACAGGCCCAAGAGACCCAGTACTTC. Residues: CASSTGQAQETQYF. The chain couples TRBV11-1 to TRBJ2-5, with 8 bases fitting TRBD1. The CDR3 runs 14 residues. J was trimmed by 1 base and V by 5 bases; bases with no gene match: 3. CDR1 is SGHAT, CDR2 FQDESV, per germline (reference sequence).

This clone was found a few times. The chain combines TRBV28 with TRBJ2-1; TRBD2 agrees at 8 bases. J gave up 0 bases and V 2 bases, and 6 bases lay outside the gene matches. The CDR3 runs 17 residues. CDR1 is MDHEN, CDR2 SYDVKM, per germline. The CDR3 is CASSLGQRGSSYNEQFF. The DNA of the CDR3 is TGTGCCAGCAGTTTAGGTCAGCGGGGGAGCTCCTACAATGAGCAGTTCTTC. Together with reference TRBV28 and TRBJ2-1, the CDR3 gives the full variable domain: DVKVTQSSRYLVKRTGEKVFLECVQDMDHENMFWYRQDPGLGLRLIYFSYDVKMKEKGDIPEGYSVSREKKERFSLILESASTNQTSMYLCASSLGQRGSSYNEQFFGPGTRLTVL.

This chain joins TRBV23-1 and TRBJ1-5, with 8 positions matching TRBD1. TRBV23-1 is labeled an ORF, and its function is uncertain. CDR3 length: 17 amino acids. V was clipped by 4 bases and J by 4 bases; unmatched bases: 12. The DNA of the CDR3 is TGCGCCAGCAGTCGGGACAGGAGACCAGAGGGGAATCAGCCCCAGCATTTT. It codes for CASSRDRRPEGNQPQHF.

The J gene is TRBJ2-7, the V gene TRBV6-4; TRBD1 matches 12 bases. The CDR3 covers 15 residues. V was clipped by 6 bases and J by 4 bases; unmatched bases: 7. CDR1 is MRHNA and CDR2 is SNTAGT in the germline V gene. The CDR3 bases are TGTGCCAGCAGAGCCCCGGGACAGGGGGCTTACGAGCAGTACTTC. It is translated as CASRAPGQGAYEQYF.

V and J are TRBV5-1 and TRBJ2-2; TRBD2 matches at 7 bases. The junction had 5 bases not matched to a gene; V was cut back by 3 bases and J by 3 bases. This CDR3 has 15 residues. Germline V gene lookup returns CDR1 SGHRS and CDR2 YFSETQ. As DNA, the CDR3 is TGCGCCAGCAGCTACAGCGGGGCGGACACCGGGGAGCTGTTTTTT. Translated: CASSYSGADTGELFF.

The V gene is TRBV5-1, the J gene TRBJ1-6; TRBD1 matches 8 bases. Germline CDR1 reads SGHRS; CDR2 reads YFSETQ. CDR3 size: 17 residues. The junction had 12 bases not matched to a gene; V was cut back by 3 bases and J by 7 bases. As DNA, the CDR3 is TGCGCCAGCAGCTGGACCCCGGACAGGGAGGGCAATTCACCCCTCCACTTT. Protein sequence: CASSWTPDREGNSPLHF.

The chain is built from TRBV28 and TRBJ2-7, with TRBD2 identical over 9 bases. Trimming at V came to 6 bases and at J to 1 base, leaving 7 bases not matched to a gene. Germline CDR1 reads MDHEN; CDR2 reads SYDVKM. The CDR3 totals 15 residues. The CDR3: CASRGRGGESYEQYF. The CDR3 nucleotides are TGTGCCAGCAGGGGTCGCGGGGGGGAATCCTACGAGCAGTACTTC.

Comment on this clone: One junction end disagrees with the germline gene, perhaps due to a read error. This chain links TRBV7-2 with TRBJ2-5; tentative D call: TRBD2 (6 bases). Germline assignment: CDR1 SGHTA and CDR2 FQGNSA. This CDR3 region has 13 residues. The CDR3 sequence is CASSLRRGAPPNF. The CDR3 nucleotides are TGTGCCAGCAGCTTACGGAGGGGCGCCCCCCCGAACTTC.

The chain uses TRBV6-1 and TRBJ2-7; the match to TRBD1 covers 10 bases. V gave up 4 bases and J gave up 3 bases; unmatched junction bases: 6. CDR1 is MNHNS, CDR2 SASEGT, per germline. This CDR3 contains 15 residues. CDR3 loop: CASSVTGTGDYEQYF. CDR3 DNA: TGTGCCAGCAGTGTTACCGGGACAGGGGACTACGAGCAGTACTTC.

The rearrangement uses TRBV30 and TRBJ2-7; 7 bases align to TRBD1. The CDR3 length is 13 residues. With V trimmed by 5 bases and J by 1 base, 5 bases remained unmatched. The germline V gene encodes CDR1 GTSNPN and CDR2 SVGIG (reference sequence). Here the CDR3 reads CAWVRQGSYEQYF. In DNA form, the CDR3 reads TGTGCCTGGGTGAGACAGGGTTCCTACGAGCAGTACTTC.

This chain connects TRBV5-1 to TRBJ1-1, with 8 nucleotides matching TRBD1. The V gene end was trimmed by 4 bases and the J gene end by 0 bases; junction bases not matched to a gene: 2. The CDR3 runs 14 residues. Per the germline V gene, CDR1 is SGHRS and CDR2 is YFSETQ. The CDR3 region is CASSAGQVNTEAFF. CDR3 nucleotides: TGCGCCAGCAGCGCGGGACAGGTGAACACTGAAGCTTTCTTT.